The 30 T cell receptor beta chains given below trace back to one sample, sequenced in a study of T cell responses to AZD1222 COVID-19 vaccine (dated by TCRdb to the early 2020s). The sample's time point, from its label and the paper: about 28 days (+/-7) after the second vaccine dose. Receptor amplification or capture employed the immunoSEQ multiplex PCR assay. TCRdb stores this immuneACCESS table with in-frame sequences only. Part of the clones is absent; in the studies checked, under half of the shortfall reflects unresolved V genes, and no reason is known for the rest. The sample includes approximately 80,000 clones, with approximately 90% observed a single time. About 29% of the sample belongs to the ten largest clones. This specimen was peripheral blood, taken 28 days after the second AZD1222 dose. These receptors came from an adult who received the AZD1222 COVID-19 vaccine.

The gene calls are TRBV19 and TRBJ2-3; D is ambiguous. V was pared by 5 bases and J by 2 bases, with 2 bases between. This CDR3 has 11 residues. Germline V lookup: CDR1 LNHDA, CDR2 SQIVND (reference sequence). The CDR3 loop reads CASSLTDTQYF. The CDR3 DNA follows: TGTGCCAGTAGTCTCACAGATACGCAGTATTTT.

The V gene is TRBV4-1, the J gene TRBJ2-7; 13 positions agree with TRBD2. Unmatched junction bases numbered 6, after V lost 5 bases and J lost 5 bases. The CDR3 covers 15 residues. Germline CDR1 reads MGHRA; CDR2 reads YSYEKL. In DNA form, the CDR3 reads TGCGCCAGCAGCGACCCCACTAGCGGGAGGGACGAGCAGTACTTC. Translation: CASSDPTSGRDEQYF.

The chain combines TRBV27 with TRBJ2-3, with 10 bases identical to TRBD1. The V and J ends lost 6 bases and 7 bases, in that order; junction bases with no gene match: 13. CDR1 MNHEY and CDR2 SMNVEV come from the germline V gene (reference sequence). This CDR3 is built from 16 residues. The CDR3 reads CASSKGPGQGLNTQYF. In DNA, the CDR3 is TGTGCCAGCAGCAAGGGGCCGGGACAGGGGCTTAATACGCAGTATTTT.

The chain is built from TRBV5-1 and TRBJ2-3; 13 positions agree with TRBD2. This CDR3 has 16 residues. Germline lookup yields CDR1 SGHRS and CDR2 YFSETQ. Trimming removed 0 bases from V and 4 bases from J; junction bases left unmatched: 2. The CDR3 sequence: CASSLGGLAGSDTQYF. Written as DNA, the CDR3 is TGCGCCAGCAGCTTGGGGGGACTAGCGGGATCAGATACGCAGTATTTT.

This rearrangement joins TRBV11-2 to TRBJ2-1, with 7 bases matching TRBD1. This CDR3 has 15 amino acids. From germline, CDR1 is SGHAT and CDR2 FQNNGV. V dropped 1 base and J dropped 5; count of bases not matched to a gene: 5. CDR3 bases: TGTGCCAGCAGCTTAGCTTGGACAGGAGACAATGAGCAGTTCTTC. It is translated as CASSLAWTGDNEQFF.

The chain is built from TRBV19 and TRBJ2-7; 10 nucleotides line up with TRBD2. The V gene's germline CDR1 is LNHDA and CDR2 SQIVND (reference sequence). The CDR3 has 16 residues. The ends lost 4 bases at V and 1 base at J; junction bases unmatched: 7. The CDR3 sequence: CASSKASGSHSYEQYF. CDR3 nucleotide sequence: TGTGCCAGTAGTAAGGCTAGCGGGAGTCATTCCTACGAGCAGTACTTC.

The chain recombines TRBV6-2 or TRBV6-3 with TRBJ2-2, with 10 bases that match TRBD2. V lost 5 bases to trimming and J lost 3 bases; unmatched junction nucleotides: 15. The CDR3 runs to 19 residues. CDR1 and CDR2 from the germline V gene are MNHEY and SVGEGT. CDR3 nucleotides: TGTGCCAGCAGTCTATTACGGGCTAGCGGGAGAGGATACACCGGGGAGCTGTTTTTT. Translated, it gives CASSLLRASGRGYTGELFF.

The chain links TRBV5-5 to TRBJ2-5; the match to TRBD2 covers 15 bases. The CDR3 contains 16 residues. Germline V lookup: CDR1 SGHKS, CDR2 YYEKEE (reference sequence). V shed 4 bases and J 5 bases; nucleotides not matched to a gene: 6. The chain's CDR3 is CASSVGLAGGMETQYF. CDR3 nucleotide sequence: TGTGCCAGCAGCGTCGGACTAGCGGGAGGGATGGAGACCCAGTACTTC.

This clone was seen once. The J gene is TRBJ2-2, the V gene TRBV29-1, with a possible D match to TRBD2 (5 bases). Trimming took 7 bases from V and 7 from J, leaving 13 bases between them. Looked up from germline, CDR1 is SQVTM and CDR2 is ANQGSEA. The CDR3 is made up of 12 amino acids. CDR3 sequence reads: CSGAPGNGELFF. CDR3 in DNA: TGCAGCGGGGCCCCCGGGAACGGGGAGCTGTTTTTT.

The chain carries TRBV19 and TRBJ1-1; weak D call: TRBD1 (5 bases). The CDR3 covers 11 residues. Germline lookup yields CDR1 LNHDA and CDR2 SQIVND (reference sequence). Trimming cost V 3 bases and J 6 bases, with 5 bases left between them. The CDR3: CASSMGPEAFF. CDR3 sequence (DNA): TGTGCCAGTAGTATGGGACCTGAAGCTTTCTTT.

This chain connects TRBV4-1 to TRBJ1-4; 9 positions match TRBD1. CDR1 MGHRA and CDR2 YSYEKL come from the germline V gene. Trimming cost V 1 base and J 8 bases; bases outside gene matches: 8. This CDR3 contains 16 residues. CDR3 residues: CASSQAPGQGPEKLFF. The CDR3 DNA reads as TGCGCCAGCAGCCAAGCACCGGGACAGGGTCCGGAAAAACTGTTTTTT.

The chain has TRBV10-3 and TRBJ1-1, with D tentatively TRBD1 (5 bases). There are 15 residues in the CDR3. With 4 bases removed from V and 4 bases from J, the gap between germline ends came to 16 bases. CDR1 is ENHRY, CDR2 SYGVKD, per germline. CDR3: CAISVEKGGVTEAFF. CDR3 nucleotides: TGTGCCATCAGTGTGGAGAAGGGAGGGGTCACTGAAGCTTTCTTT.

The chain couples TRBV28 to TRBJ1-5; a possible D gene is TRBD1 (5 bases). CDR3 length: 14 amino acids. With 3 bases removed from V and 5 bases from J, the gap between germline ends came to 11 bases. Germline CDR1 is MDHEN and CDR2 is SYDVKM. For the CDR3, the DNA is TGTGCCAGCAGTTTGGAGCAGGGTCATCAGCCCCAGCATTTT. Protein product: CASSLEQGHQPQHF.

This chain's CDR3 is CASSLTSGSSYEQYF. DNA of the CDR3: TGTGCCAGCAGTTTGACTAGCGGGAGCTCCTACGAGCAGTACTTC. The V call is TRBV11-2, the J call TRBJ2-7; 12 nucleotides agree with TRBD2. The CDR3 extends over 15 amino acids. CDR1 is SGHAT and CDR2 is FQNNGV in the germline V gene. Trimming took 6 bases from V and 0 from J; bases not matched to a gene: 3.

The chain uses TRBV7-9 and TRBJ1-5; 7 bases line up with TRBD1. There are 15 residues in the CDR3. The V gene's germline CDR1 is SEHNR and CDR2 FQNEAQ (reference sequence). V dropped 0 bases and J dropped 3; count of bases not matched to a gene: 2. CDR3 protein: CASSLAQGPNQPQHF. CDR3 DNA sequence: TGTGCCAGCAGCTTAGCACAGGGGCCCAATCAGCCCCAGCATTTT.

In its sample, this clone was seen once. The rearrangement uses TRBV7-9 and TRBJ2-5; D gene ambiguous. The CDR3 contains 15 residues. Between the trimmed V and J ends, which lost 1 base and 2 bases, there was a span of 11 bases. The germline CDR1 and CDR2 sequences are SEHNR and FQNEAQ (reference sequence). In DNA, the CDR3 is TGTGCCAGCAGCTTAGAGGCGTCAGCACAAGAGACCCAGTACTTC. It specifies CASSLEASAQETQYF.

This clone has a single count. This rearrangement joins TRBV21-1 to TRBJ1-2. TRBV21-1 is shown as a pseudogene. CDR3 length: 12 residues. The CDR3 sequence: CASSIRKYGYTF. The DNA of the CDR3 is TGTGCCAGCAGCATAAGGAAATATGGCTACACCTTC.

The V call is TRBV13, the J call TRBJ1-1; 9 bases line up with TRBD1. The CDR3 has 15 residues. CDR1 and CDR2 from the germline V gene are PRHDT and FYEKMQ (reference sequence). J lost 3 bases, V lost 1 base, and 3 bases had no gene match. The CDR3 nucleotides are TGTGCCAGCAGCTTAGAAGGACAGGGGTACACTGAAGCTTTCTTT. Its protein is CASSLEGQGYTEAFF.

The sample holds many counts of this clone. The chain recombines TRBV6-4 with TRBJ2-3; 11 nucleotides align to TRBD1. The germline CDR1 and CDR2 sequences are MRHNA and SNTAGT. Trimming cost V 3 bases and J 4 bases; bases outside gene matches: 0. CDR3 size: 14 residues. The DNA of the CDR3 is TGTGCCAGCAGTGAGGGACAGGGGGCAGATACGCAGTATTTT. It translates to CASSEGQGADTQYF.

CDR3 DNA: TGTGCCAGTAGTTTGGACACGTACCAAGAGACCCAGTACTTC. Residues: CASSLDTYQETQYF. The V gene is TRBV19, the J gene TRBJ2-5, with D possibly matching TRBD1 (5 bases). The CDR3 runs 14 residues. Germline V lookup: CDR1 LNHDA, CDR2 SQIVND (reference sequence). Trimming took off 5 bases at V and 0 bases at J, with 10 bases between the two ends.

This rearrangement joins TRBV27 to TRBJ2-7; D is perhaps TRBD1 (5 bases). The V end lost 5 bases, the J end lost 1 base, and 21 bases lay between the germline ends. This CDR3 is 17 amino acids long. Germline V gene data show CDR1 as MNHEY and CDR2 as SMNVEV (reference sequence). CDR3 amino acids: CASSASPSGRASYEQYF. The CDR3 coding sequence is TGTGCCAGCAGTGCTTCCCCTTCCGGCAGGGCTTCCTACGAGCAGTACTTC.

The chain recombines TRBV21-1 with TRBJ2-6; the listed D gene, TRBD2, was not tested against the DNA. TRBV21-1 has pseudogene status. The CDR3 covers 17 residues. CDR3 in amino acids: CASSSTEGRSGANVLTF. Here the CDR3 DNA reads TGTGCCAGCAGCAGCACGGAGGGGCGCTCTGGGGCCAACGTCCTGACTTTC.

The rearrangement uses TRBV30 and TRBJ1-4, with TRBD1 matching over 11 bases. V shed 3 bases and J 7 bases; nucleotides not matched to a gene: 4. Germline values: CDR1 GTSNPN, CDR2 SVGIG (reference sequence). CDR3 length: 14 residues. This CDR3 is CAWSGQGAAEKLFF. The CDR3 DNA reads as TGTGCCTGGAGCGGACAGGGGGCAGCTGAAAAACTGTTTTTT.

This chain joins TRBV28 and TRBJ1-6; D is perhaps TRBD1 (5 bases). The CDR3 is 14 amino acids. Germline V lookup: CDR1 MDHEN, CDR2 SYDVKM. Deletions cut 7 bases from V and 5 bases from J, with 12 bases between. This CDR3 reads CASTPGGDNSPLHF. In DNA form, the CDR3 reads TGTGCCAGCACCCCGGGGGGGGATAATTCACCCCTCCACTTT.

The V gene is TRBV3-1 (or the pseudogene TRBV3-2), the J gene TRBJ2-3, with TRBD2 identical over 8 bases. V trimming: 0 bases; J trimming: 10 bases; junction bases outside the gene matches: 6. The CDR3 length is 14 residues. CDR1 is LGHDT and CDR2 is YNNKEL in the germline V gene (reference sequence). The CDR3 is CASSQEGGTSAQYF. Here the CDR3 DNA reads TGTGCCAGCAGCCAAGAAGGCGGGACTAGTGCGCAGTATTTT.

This clone has more than one count but fewer than ten. The chain has TRBV3-1 (or the pseudogene TRBV3-2) and TRBJ2-3; 10 nucleotides line up with TRBD2. CDR1 LGHDT and CDR2 YNNKEL come from the germline V gene (reference sequence). There are 15 residues in the CDR3. J was trimmed by 0 bases and V by 7 bases; bases with no gene match: 4. As DNA, the CDR3 is TGTGCCAGCACCCCGACTAGCGGGAGCACAGATACGCAGTATTTT. It specifies CASTPTSGSTDTQYF.

This clone was seen a single time. The chain combines TRBV7-3 with TRBJ2-6, with 9 bases that match TRBD2. V gave up 0 bases and J gave up 2 bases; unmatched junction bases: 2. The germline gives CDR1 SGHTA, CDR2 FQGTGA. This CDR3 contains 17 residues. The CDR3 protein is CASSLTVAGAGANVLTF. The CDR3 coding sequence is TGTGCCAGCAGCTTAACGGTAGCGGGAGCTGGGGCCAACGTCCTGACTTTC. Using reference TRBV7-3 and TRBJ2-6 for the parts outside the CDR3, the full variable domain is GAGVSQTPSNKVTEKGKYVELRCDPISGHTALYWYRQSLGQGPEFLIYFQGTGAADDSGLPNDRFFAVRPEGSVSTLKIQRTERGDSAVYLCASSLTVAGAGANVLTFGAGSRLTVL.

This clone was picked up one time. The CDR3 sequence is CASSQERSSYEQYF. The CDR3 nucleotides read TGTGCCAGCAGCCAAGAGAGGAGCTCCTACGAGCAGTACTTC. V is TRBV4-2 and J is TRBJ2-7; D is undetermined. CDR3 length: 14 residues. Trimming cost V 0 bases and J 0 bases, with 6 bases left between them. Germline V gene data show CDR1 as LGHNA and CDR2 as YNFKEQ.

The rearrangement joins TRBV5-6 to TRBJ1-2; D ambiguous. The CDR3 spans 17 residues. V was trimmed by 0 bases and J by 5 bases, leaving 20 bases between them. Germline values: CDR1 SGHDT, CDR2 YYEEEE. CDR3 region: CASSLEGRRADAYGYTF. DNA of the CDR3: TGTGCCAGCAGCTTGGAGGGTCGTAGGGCGGATGCTTATGGCTACACCTTC.

V usage is TRBV9 and J usage is TRBJ2-7, with D tentatively TRBD1 or TRBD2 (5 bases each). CDR3 length: 13 residues. Between the trimmed V and J ends, which lost 4 bases and 4 bases, there was a span of 12 bases. Germline loops: CDR1 SGDLS, CDR2 YYNGEE. The CDR3 region is CASSLSEGYEQYF. The CDR3 nucleotides read TGTGCCAGCAGCCTCTCCGAGGGGTACGAGCAGTACTTC.